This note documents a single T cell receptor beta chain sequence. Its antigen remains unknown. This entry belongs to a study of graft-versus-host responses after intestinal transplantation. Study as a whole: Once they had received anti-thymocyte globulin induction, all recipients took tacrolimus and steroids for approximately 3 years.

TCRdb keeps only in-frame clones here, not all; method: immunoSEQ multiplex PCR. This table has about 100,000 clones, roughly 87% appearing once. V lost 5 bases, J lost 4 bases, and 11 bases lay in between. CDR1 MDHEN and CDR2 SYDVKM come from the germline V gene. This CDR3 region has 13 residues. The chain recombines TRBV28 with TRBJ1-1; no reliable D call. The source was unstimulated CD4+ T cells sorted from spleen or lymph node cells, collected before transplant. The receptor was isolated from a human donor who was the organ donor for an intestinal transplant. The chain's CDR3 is CASSPWASTEAFF. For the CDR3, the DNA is TGTGCCAGCAGTCCCTGGGCCTCCACTGAAGCTTTCTTT.